This record concerns one T cell receptor beta chain sequence. The antigen is unknown. PCR used 60 Vbeta primers and 13 Jbeta primers. Sequencing was performed with immunoSEQ multiplex PCR; in TCRdb, only in-frame clones are kept and a portion is missing. The repertoire holds approximately 140,000 clones, with around 79% as singletons. The data stem from a study of cytomegalovirus exposure and HLA in healthy donors. Study in general: Unique TCRs from HLA-typed donors, 65 million to 85 million of them, were held in an early data release. Most donors, around 81% of a few hundred genotyped, fell in the Caucasian-associated ancestry cluster.

CDR3 length: 14 amino acids. From germline, CDR1 is SGHRS and CDR2 YFSETQ. The V end lost 2 bases, the J end lost 1 base, and 8 bases lay between the germline ends. Study results and limitations: Confirmation was obtained in vitro that a few CMV-associated chains are specific for CMV antigens.

This clonotype originated in a man aged 45-65 years in good health and CMV-seropositive. The rearrangement uses TRBV5-1 and TRBJ2-3; perhaps TRBD2 as D (6 bases). The material sequenced was PBMCs. The CDR3 DNA follows: TGCGCCAGCAGCTTCCCGGGAGGCACAGATACGCAGTATTTT. This sequence encodes CASSFPGGTDTQYF.